This T cell receptor (beta chain) was documented in a study of tumor-infiltrating lymphocytes in primary liver carcinoma. Study-wide background: Surgery removed the patients' primary liver carcinoma. Spanning 4.2 to 10 cm, the tumors were T1-T3 N0M0. Points from the study as a whole: Tumor-adjacent and tumor-blood pairs shared a smaller degree of overlap than tumor region pairs.

The CDR3 consists of 18 residues. Details on this clonotype: The antigen is unknown.

Researchers generated TCR beta cDNA from approximately 520 ng of total RNA, relying on a constant-region primer. Employing slightly modified ARM-PCR, three nested multiplex PCR rounds were run, and these gave rise to the TCR beta libraries. TRBV1-TRBV30 forward primers paired with a C-beta reverse primer were used in the first two PCR rounds, which ran roughly 11 cycles each. TCRdb used MiXCR to reprocess the multiplex PCR reads, holding one entry per CDR3 protein. The table includes some 180,000 distinct CDR3 sequences, about 60% detected once. The source of the blood RNA was unsorted whole blood, and germline DNA was extracted as well.

Sequenced: peripheral blood. The receptor comes from a man aged 40-50 years with primary liver carcinoma and hepatitis B virus infection. This chain connects TRBV21-1 to TRBJ2-1; the table's D call, TRBD2, has no DNA check behind it. TRBV21-1 is a pseudogene segment. The CDR3 nucleotides are TGTGCCAGCAGCAAAGGAGGAGGACTAGCGGGAGTAGTCTATGAGCAGTTCTTC. Translated, it gives CASSKGGGLAGVVYEQFF.